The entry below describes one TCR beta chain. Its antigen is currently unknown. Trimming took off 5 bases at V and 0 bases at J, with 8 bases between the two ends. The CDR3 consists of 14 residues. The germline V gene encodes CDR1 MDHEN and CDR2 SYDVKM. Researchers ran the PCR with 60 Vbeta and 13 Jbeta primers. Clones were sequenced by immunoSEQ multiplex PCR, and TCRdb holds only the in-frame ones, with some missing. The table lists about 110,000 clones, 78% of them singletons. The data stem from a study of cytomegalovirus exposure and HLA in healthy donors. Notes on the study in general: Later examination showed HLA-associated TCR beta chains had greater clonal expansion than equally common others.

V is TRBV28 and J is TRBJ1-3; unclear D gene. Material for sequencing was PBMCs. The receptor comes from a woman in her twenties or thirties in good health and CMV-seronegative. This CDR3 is CASSPPSSGNTIYF. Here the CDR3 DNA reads TGTGCCAGCAGTCCCCCCTCCTCTGGAAACACCATATATTTT.